The 25 T cell receptor beta chains presented below share a single source sample, sequenced in a study of T cell responses to AZD1222 COVID-19 vaccine. The protocol was immunoSEQ multiplex PCR, while the TCRdb copy is restricted to in-frame clones and leaves out a portion. The sample holds around 150,000 clones. The sequenced sample consisted of peripheral blood. All receptors come from an adult in good health.

The chain carries TRBV5-1 and TRBJ2-5; D gene ambiguous. Germline V CDR1 and CDR2: SGHRS, YFSETQ. The CDR3 contains 12 residues. V lost 3 bases and J lost 1, with 4 bases in between. As DNA, the CDR3 is TGCGCCAGCAGCTATCTCCAAGAGACCCAGTACTTC. Residues: CASSYLQETQYF.

The chain uses TRBV4-1 and TRBJ2-5; perhaps TRBD2 as D (5 bases). This CDR3 has 17 amino acids. V lost 0 bases, J lost 3 bases, and 17 bases lay in between. Per germline, CDR1 MGHRA and CDR2 YSYEKL. As DNA, the CDR3 is TGCGCCAGCAGCCAAGAGTCCCCGGCCGGGAACGAAGAGACCCAGTACTTC. This encodes CASSQESPAGNEETQYF.

This chain joins TRBV11-3 and TRBJ1-1; D uncertain. Trimming took 3 bases from V and 1 from J, leaving 3 bases between them. Germline V gene sequence: CDR1 SGHNT, CDR2 YENEEA. CDR3 length: 12 residues. The chain's CDR3 is CASSLENTEAFF. The CDR3, as DNA: TGTGCCAGCAGCTTGGAGAACACTGAAGCTTTCTTT.

This chain joins TRBV3-1 (or the pseudogene TRBV3-2) and TRBJ2-5, with 13 positions matching TRBD2. Germline V gene data show CDR1 as LGHDT and CDR2 as YNNKEL (reference sequence). CDR3 length: 16 residues. Trimming at V came to 5 bases and at J to 5 bases, leaving 8 bases not matched to a gene. The CDR3 loop is CASSSVLAGGRETQYF. CDR3 nucleotide sequence: TGTGCCAGCAGCTCCGTACTAGCGGGGGGGCGCGAGACCCAGTACTTC.

This chain uses TRBV6-5 with TRBJ1-1; maybe TRBD1 (5 bases). The CDR3 consists of 16 residues. Per the germline V gene, CDR1 is MNHEY and CDR2 is SVGAGI. Trimming cost V 2 bases and J 2 bases, with 15 bases left between them. DNA for the CDR3: TGTGCCAGCAGTTACCTCCCTCAGGGCGAAAACACTGAAGCTTTCTTT. It codes for CASSYLPQGENTEAFF.

CDR3 DNA sequence: TGTGCCTGGAGTGGCCCGTCTAGTACGCAGTATTTT. Protein sequence: CAWSGPSSTQYF. The rearrangement links TRBV30 to TRBJ2-3; no clear D. CDR3 length equals 12 residues. The V gene's germline CDR1 is GTSNPN and CDR2 SVGIG (reference sequence). V dropped 1 base and J dropped 8 bases, with 10 bases sitting between them.

The rearrangement links TRBV5-1 to TRBJ2-5, with D perhaps TRBD2 (5 bases). CDR3 length equals 17 residues. Trimming took off 0 bases at V and 5 bases at J, with 20 bases between the two ends. CDR1 and CDR2 (germline): SGHRS, YFSETQ. CDR3 DNA: TGCGCCAGCAGCTTGGCACCCCGGGATTCCCGCGGGGAGACCCAGTACTTC. It encodes CASSLAPRDSRGETQYF.

The gene calls are TRBV28 and TRBJ1-5; D uncertain. The germline CDR1 and CDR2 sequences are MDHEN and SYDVKM. V was clipped by 2 bases and J by 4 bases, with 9 bases between them. The CDR3 loop spans 14 amino acids. Here the CDR3 reads CASSLQSFNQPQHF. In DNA form, the CDR3 reads TGTGCCAGCAGTTTACAGAGCTTTAATCAGCCCCAGCATTTT.

V usage is TRBV7-9 and J usage is TRBJ1-2; unclear D gene. Looked up from germline, CDR1 is SEHNR and CDR2 is FQNEAQ (reference sequence). V was cut by 5 bases and J by 8 bases, with 15 bases left in between. This CDR3 spans 13 amino acids. The CDR3 DNA reads TGTGCCAGCAGCGGATGGCGGCGCGGGGGCTACACCTTC. This translates into CASSGWRRGGYTF.

J is TRBJ2-4 and V is TRBV19; 8 bases match TRBD1. The V and J ends lost 3 bases and 6 bases, in that order; junction bases with no gene match: 7. This CDR3 has 15 residues. Germline V gene sequence: CDR1 LNHDA, CDR2 SQIVND (reference sequence). CDR3 protein: CASSMGTGFGNIQYF. CDR3 nucleotides: TGTGCCAGTAGTATGGGGACAGGTTTTGGAAACATTCAGTACTTC.

The rearrangement uses TRBV19 and TRBJ2-1; perhaps TRBD2 as D (6 bases). Trimming cost V 1 base and J 6 bases, with 10 bases left between them. Germline values: CDR1 LNHDA, CDR2 SQIVND (reference sequence). The CDR3 has 14 residues. This chain's CDR3 is CASSIGAGGNEQFF. DNA for the CDR3: TGTGCCAGTAGTATAGGGGCCGGGGGCAATGAGCAGTTCTTC.

V and J are TRBV28 and TRBJ2-5; D ambiguous. The CDR3 is made up of 14 amino acids. Germline V CDR1 and CDR2: MDHEN, SYDVKM. The ends were cut back, 6 bases at V and 5 bases at J, with 16 bases in the middle. CDR3 in amino acids: CASSPDWLGETQYF. CDR3 in DNA: TGTGCCAGCAGCCCCGACTGGCTAGGGGAGACCCAGTACTTC.

The chain joins TRBV2 to TRBJ2-2; tentatively, D is TRBD2 (7 bases). The CDR3 has 14 amino acids. The V gene lost 11 bases and the J gene lost 4 bases, with 17 bases spanning the gap. The V gene's germline CDR1 is SNHLY and CDR2 FYNNEI. The CDR3 here is CAVRGGPVTGELFF. DNA of the CDR3: TGTGCCGTGAGGGGGGGACCGGTCACCGGGGAGCTGTTTTTT.

This chain connects TRBV5-1 to TRBJ2-3; 9 bases are shared with TRBD1. This CDR3 is built from 16 residues. The V gene's germline CDR1 is SGHRS and CDR2 YFSETQ. The ends lost 3 bases at V and 4 bases at J; junction bases unmatched: 9. The CDR3 region is CASSWVGDRAADTQYF. The CDR3 bases are TGCGCCAGCAGCTGGGTGGGGGACAGGGCGGCAGATACGCAGTATTTT.

The V and J genes are TRBV28 and TRBJ1-2, with TRBD1 matching 9 bases. This CDR3 is 16 amino acids long. V shed 5 bases and J 6 bases; nucleotides not matched to a gene: 13. Germline V gene sequence: CDR1 MDHEN, CDR2 SYDVKM. This CDR3 is CASSLEPGQGLDGYTF. The CDR3 nucleotides read TGTGCCAGCAGTCTAGAGCCGGGACAGGGACTTGATGGCTACACCTTC.

V gene TRBV3-1 (or the pseudogene TRBV3-2) combines with J gene TRBJ2-7; TRBD1 aligns across 7 bases. V trimming: 7 bases; J trimming: 7 bases; junction bases outside the gene matches: 16. Germline CDR1 LGHDT, CDR2 YNNKEL (reference sequence). The CDR3 is 15 amino acids. This CDR3 is CASTPGTVEMGEQYF. In DNA, the CDR3 is TGTGCCAGCACGCCCGGGACAGTCGAGATGGGGGAGCAGTACTTC.

V is TRBV28 and J is TRBJ2-7, with D unresolved. Trimming cost V 2 bases and J 0 bases, with 8 bases left between them. The CDR3 covers 14 residues. Germline values: CDR1 MDHEN, CDR2 SYDVKM. This CDR3 reads CASSLTASSYEQYF. The CDR3 DNA is TGTGCCAGCAGTTTAACGGCGAGCTCCTACGAGCAGTACTTC. The entire variable domain, with the rest obtained from reference TRBV28 and TRBJ2-7, is as follows: DVKVTQSSRYLVKRTGEKVFLECVQDMDHENMFWYRQDPGLGLRLIYFSYDVKMKEKGDIPEGYSVSREKKERFSLILESASTNQTSMYLCASSLTASSYEQYFGPGTRLTVT.

The gene calls are TRBV9 and TRBJ2-2; tentatively, D is TRBD2 (6 bases). Germline values: CDR1 SGDLS, CDR2 YYNGEE. The CDR3 loop spans 15 amino acids. The V end was cut by 6 bases, the J end by 0 bases, with 12 bases between. In DNA, the CDR3 is TGTGCCAGCAAGGGTCCGGGGGCGAACACCGGGGAGCTGTTTTTT. As protein: CASKGPGANTGELFF. The variable domain in full, completed from reference TRBV9 and TRBJ2-2, reads DSGVTQTPKHLITATGQRVTLRCSPRSGDLSVYWYQQSLDQGLQFLIQYYNGEERAKGNILERFSAQQFPDLHSELNLSSLELGDSALYFCASKGPGANTGELFFGEGSRLTVL.

V is TRBV7-2 and J is TRBJ1-1; 7 bases map to TRBD1. Unmatched junction bases numbered 9, after V lost 7 bases and J lost 4 bases. The CDR3 runs to 14 residues. Germline values: CDR1 SGHTA, CDR2 FQGNSA. This CDR3 is CASTLRAGGTEAFF. DNA of the CDR3: TGTGCCAGCACCCTTAGGGCAGGGGGCACTGAAGCTTTCTTT.

The chain employs TRBV15 and TRBJ1-1; D ambiguous. With 3 bases removed from V and 0 bases from J, the gap between germline ends came to 11 bases. The CDR3 runs 15 residues. Per the germline V gene, CDR1 is LNHNV and CDR2 is YYDKDF (reference sequence). The CDR3 sequence is CATSRAGSLNTEAFF. As DNA, the CDR3 is TGTGCCACCAGCAGGGCCGGGTCCTTGAACACTGAAGCTTTCTTT.

The chain has TRBV9 and TRBJ1-1; the D gene is possibly TRBD1 (5 bases). V was clipped by 1 base and J by 1 base, with 8 bases between them. CDR1 is SGDLS and CDR2 is YYNGEE in the germline V gene. The CDR3 sequence is 14 residues long. The CDR3 here is CASSVIGTNTEAFF. CDR3 nucleotides: TGTGCCAGCAGCGTAATAGGGACGAACACTGAAGCTTTCTTT.

The chain links TRBV28 to TRBJ1-6; D gene uncertain. This CDR3 has 13 residues. Looked up from germline, CDR1 is MDHEN and CDR2 is SYDVKM. V was trimmed by 5 bases and J by 9 bases, leaving 11 bases between them. CDR3 amino acids: CASSPSLSSPLHF. For the CDR3, the DNA is TGTGCCAGCAGTCCCAGCCTGAGTTCACCCCTCCACTTT.

The chain employs TRBV15 and TRBJ1-2; weak D call: TRBD1 (5 bases). The CDR3 contains 15 residues. The V gene's germline CDR1 is LNHNV and CDR2 YYDKDF (reference sequence). V was shortened by 5 bases and J by 7 bases, with 20 bases between the two germline ends. The CDR3, as DNA: TGTGCCACCAGCCTACGGTTCAGGGAGGATGGTGGCTACACCTTC. Its protein product is CATSLRFREDGGYTF. Full variable domain (missing parts from reference TRBV15 and TRBJ1-2): DAMVIQNPRYQVTQFGKPVTLSCSQTLNHNVMYWYQQKSSQAPKLLFHYYDKDFNNEADTPDNFQSRRPNTSFCFLDIRSPGLGDTAMYLCATSLRFREDGGYTFGSGTRLTVV.

The V and J genes are TRBV3-1 (or the pseudogene TRBV3-2) and TRBJ2-3; D is unresolved. The V end lost 5 bases, the J end lost 2 bases, and 8 bases lay between the germline ends. This CDR3 comprises 13 residues. Germline values: CDR1 LGHDT, CDR2 YNNKEL (reference sequence). The CDR3 bases are TGTGCCAGCAGCTCCACCCTCACAGATACGCAGTATTTT. Translated: CASSSTLTDTQYF.

V is TRBV7-2 and J is TRBJ1-2; D remains ambiguous. This CDR3 contains 13 residues. V was trimmed by 5 bases and J by 4 bases, leaving 11 bases between them. The V gene's germline CDR1 is SGHTA and CDR2 FQGNSA. CDR3 in amino acids: CASSAHTPYGYTF. The CDR3 region has the DNA TGTGCCAGCAGCGCCCATACCCCCTATGGCTACACCTTC.